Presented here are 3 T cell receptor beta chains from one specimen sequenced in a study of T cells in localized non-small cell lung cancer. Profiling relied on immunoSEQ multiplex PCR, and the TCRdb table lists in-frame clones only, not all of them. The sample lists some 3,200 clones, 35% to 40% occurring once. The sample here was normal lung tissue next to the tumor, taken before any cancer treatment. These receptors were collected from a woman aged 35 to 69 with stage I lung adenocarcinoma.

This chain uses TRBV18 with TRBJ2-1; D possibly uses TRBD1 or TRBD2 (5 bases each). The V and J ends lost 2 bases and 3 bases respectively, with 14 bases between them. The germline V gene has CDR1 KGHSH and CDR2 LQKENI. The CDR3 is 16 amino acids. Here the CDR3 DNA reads TGTGCCAGCTCACCAGCTTCGAGGGGTGACTACAATGAGCAGTTCTTC. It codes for CASSPASRGDYNEQFF. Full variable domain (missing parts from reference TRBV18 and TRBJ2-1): NAGVMQNPRHLVRRRGQEARLRCSPMKGHSHVYWYRQLPEEGLKFMVYLQKENIIDESGMPKERFSAEFPKEGPSILRIQQVVRGDSAAYFCASSPASRGDYNEQFFGPGTRLTVL.

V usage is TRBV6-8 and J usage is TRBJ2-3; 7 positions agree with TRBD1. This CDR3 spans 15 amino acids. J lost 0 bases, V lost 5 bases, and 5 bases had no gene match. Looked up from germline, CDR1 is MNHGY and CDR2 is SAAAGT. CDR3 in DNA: TGTGCCAGCAGTACCCAGGGACAGAGCACAGATACGCAGTATTTT. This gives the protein CASSTQGQSTDTQYF.

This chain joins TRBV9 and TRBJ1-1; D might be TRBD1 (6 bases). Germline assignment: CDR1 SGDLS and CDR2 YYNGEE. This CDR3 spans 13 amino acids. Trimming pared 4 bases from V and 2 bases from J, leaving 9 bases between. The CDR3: CASSPQGNTEAFF. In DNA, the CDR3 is TGTGCCAGCAGCCCACAGGGTAACACTGAAGCTTTCTTT.